The clone carrying this T cell receptor (beta chain) was counted between two and nine times. What it binds is unknown. These data come from a study of cytomegalovirus exposure and HLA in healthy donors. Regarding the study as a whole: Presence/absence analyses assumed roughly uniform sequencing depth across donors. Highly shared sequence variants in one cluster were likely a sequencing artifact. A few V segments could not be told apart, such as TRBV6-2 and TRBV6-3, and were left out.

CDR1 is SSHAT and CDR2 is FNYEAQ in the germline V gene (reference sequence). This CDR3 has 19 amino acids. The J segment lost 2 bases and the V segment lost 1 base, leaving 11 bases of the junction unmatched. The PCR used 60 Vbeta and 13 Jbeta primers. Produced via immunoSEQ multiplex PCR; TCRdb's table is partial and in-frame only. In the table there are roughly 120,000 clones, approximately 69% of which are singletons. V is TRBV7-7 and J is TRBJ2-2, with 9 bases lining up with TRBD1. The source material was PBMCs. The TCR comes from a woman aged 45-65 years in good health and CMV-seropositive. As DNA, the CDR3 is TGTGCCAGCAGCTTAGATGGTCCGAGGACAGGGGAAAACACCGGGGAGCTGTTTTTT. Amino acid sequence: CASSLDGPRTGENTGELFF.